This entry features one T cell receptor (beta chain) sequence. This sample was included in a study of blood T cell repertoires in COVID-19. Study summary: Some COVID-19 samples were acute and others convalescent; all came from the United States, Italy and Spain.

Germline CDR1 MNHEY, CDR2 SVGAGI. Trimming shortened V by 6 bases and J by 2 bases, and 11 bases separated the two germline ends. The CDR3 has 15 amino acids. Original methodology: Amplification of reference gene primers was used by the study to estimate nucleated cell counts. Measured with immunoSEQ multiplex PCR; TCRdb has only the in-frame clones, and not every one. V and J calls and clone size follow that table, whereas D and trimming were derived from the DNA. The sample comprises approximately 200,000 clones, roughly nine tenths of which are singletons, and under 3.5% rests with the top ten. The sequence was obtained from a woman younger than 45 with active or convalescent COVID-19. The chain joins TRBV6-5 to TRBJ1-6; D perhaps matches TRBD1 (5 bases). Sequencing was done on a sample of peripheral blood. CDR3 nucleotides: TGTGCCAGCAGATGGGGGGAGGCCTATAATTCACCCCTCCACTTT. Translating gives CASRWGEAYNSPLHF.